These 21 T cell receptor beta chains share one sample of origin, sequenced in a study of response to subunit inactivated influenza vaccine. TCRdb re-derived calls from the RT-PCR reads in MiXCR, one entry per CDR3 protein. This table has 530,000 or so distinct CDR3 sequences, roughly 15% appearing once. The source was PBMCs from blood, collected roughly 13 days after vaccination. These receptors all stem from a man aged 50-60 years who received an inactivated influenza vaccine.

The V gene is TRBV5-1, the J gene TRBJ2-5, with TRBD1 matching 8 bases. V lost 4 bases to trimming and J lost 4 bases; unmatched junction nucleotides: 6. The CDR3 sequence is 14 residues long. Germline V lookup: CDR1 SGHRS, CDR2 YFSETQ. DNA of the CDR3: TGCGCCAGCAGCAGGGACAGGTCCGCAGAGACCCAGTACTTC. Amino acid sequence: CASSRDRSAETQYF.

There are a few counts of this clonotype. V and J are TRBV29-1 and TRBJ1-1, with D uncertain. The CDR3 covers 13 residues. The germline CDR1 and CDR2 sequences are SQVTM and ANQGSEA. The V gene lost 3 bases and the J gene lost 0 bases, with 8 bases spanning the gap. In nucleotides, the CDR3 is TGCAGCGTTGATTCAGTCCTGAACACTGAAGCTTTCTTT. Translated: CSVDSVLNTEAFF. Based on the CDR3 plus reference TRBV29-1 and TRBJ1-1, the full variable domain is SAVISQKPSRDICQRGTSLTIQCQVDSQVTMMFWYRQQPGQSLTLIATANQGSEATYESGFVIDKFPISRPNLTFSTLTVSNMSPEDSSIYLCSVDSVLNTEAFFGQGTRLTVV.

This clonotype was seen only a few times. The gene calls are TRBV29-1 and TRBJ1-2; D is perhaps TRBD1 (6 bases). There are 13 residues in the CDR3. V was clipped by 7 bases and J by 4 bases, with 16 bases between them. Germline CDR1 is SQVTM and CDR2 is ANQGSEA. The CDR3 sequence is CSGDTGAGYGYTF. CDR3 bases: TGCAGCGGTGACACGGGGGCTGGCTATGGCTACACCTTC.

V gene TRBV20-1 combines with J gene TRBJ2-1, with D perhaps TRBD2 (5 bases). Per the germline V gene, CDR1 is DFQATT and CDR2 is SNEGSKA (reference sequence). The CDR3 has 15 residues. With 1 base removed from V and 4 bases from J, the gap between germline ends came to 14 bases. CDR3 sequence reads: CSARGVSVIYNEQFF. CDR3 DNA sequence: TGCAGTGCTAGAGGGGTTAGCGTGATATACAATGAGCAGTTCTTC.

The chain has TRBV7-9 and TRBJ2-1; D possibly corresponds to TRBD1 (5 bases). Germline CDR1 SEHNR, CDR2 FQNEAQ (reference sequence). The CDR3 has 13 amino acids. Trimming pared 2 bases from V and 5 bases from J, leaving 7 bases between. CDR3 nucleotides: TGTGCCAGCAGCTTAAGGGGAAACAATGAGCAGTTCTTC. Amino acid sequence: CASSLRGNNEQFF.

This clonotype was detected only a few times. The chain employs TRBV19 and TRBJ1-1; 8 bases align to TRBD1. The germline gives CDR1 LNHDA, CDR2 SQIVND (reference sequence). This CDR3 region has 14 residues. The J segment lost 5 bases and the V segment lost 5 bases, leaving 7 bases of the junction unmatched. Here the CDR3 DNA reads TGTGCCAGTAGTGCGGACAGGGATGGGACTGAAGCTTTCTTT. Translated: CASSADRDGTEAFF.

The rearrangement uses TRBV9 and TRBJ2-1, with TRBD2 matching over 14 bases. With 3 bases clipped from V and 0 bases from J, the junction kept 8 bases outside the gene matches. CDR1 and CDR2 from the germline V gene are SGDLS and YYNGEE. This CDR3 is built from 19 residues. This CDR3 reads CASSGRLAGGPSSYNEQFF. As DNA, the CDR3 is TGTGCCAGCAGCGGCCGACTAGCGGGAGGGCCAAGCTCCTACAATGAGCAGTTCTTC. Filled out from reference TRBV9 and TRBJ2-1, the complete variable domain reads DSGVTQTPKHLITATGQRVTLRCSPRSGDLSVYWYQQSLDQGLQFLIQYYNGEERAKGNILERFSAQQFPDLHSELNLSSLELGDSALYFCASSGRLAGGPSSYNEQFFGPGTRLTVL.

The chain employs TRBV10-3 and TRBJ2-1; D uncertain. Germline CDR1 and CDR2: ENHRY and SYGVKD. The CDR3 is 13 residues long. V lost 7 bases and J lost 3, with 10 bases in between. The CDR3: CAITVGFYNEQFF. The CDR3 DNA reads as TGTGCCATCACGGTCGGATTCTACAATGAGCAGTTCTTC.

In regard to this clonotype: One junction end disagrees with the germline gene, perhaps due to a read error. The chain links TRBV20-1 to TRBJ2-5; 8 bases agree with TRBD2. The CDR3 contains 11 residues. Germline V gene data show CDR1 as DFQATT and CDR2 as SNEGSKA (reference sequence). CDR3 region: CGRGDRKTQYF. The CDR3 DNA reads TGTGGGCGGGGGGATAGAAAGACCCAGTACTTC.

This clonotype has more than one count but fewer than ten. This chain links TRBV7-9 with TRBJ2-1, with D hard to call. The CDR3 covers 12 residues. In germline, CDR1 is SEHNR, CDR2 FQNEAQ (reference sequence). Trimming pared 10 bases from V and 8 bases from J, leaving 15 bases between. CDR3 in amino acids: CATQPGPDEQFF. For the CDR3, the DNA is TGTGCCACCCAACCTGGCCCTGATGAGCAGTTCTTC.

This clonotype was seen a few times. The chain links TRBV2 to TRBJ1-2, with TRBD1 as a possible D gene (6 bases). The CDR3 spans 14 residues. CDR1 is SNHLY and CDR2 is FYNNEI in the germline V gene. The V and J ends lost 8 bases and 8 bases respectively, with 21 bases between them. The CDR3 loop is CASEGQRLGNGYTF. The CDR3, as DNA: TGTGCCAGCGAAGGACAGAGGTTGGGGAACGGCTACACCTTC.

This clonotype was counted ten times or more. The chain joins TRBV7-9 to TRBJ1-1; D unclear. V lost 11 bases, J lost 1 base, and 20 bases lay in between. Looked up from germline, CDR1 is SEHNR and CDR2 is FQNEAQ (reference sequence). The CDR3 spans 15 residues. The CDR3 region has the DNA TGTGCCGAAAGTCCCCTTTTTGCCTCGAACACTGAAGCTTTCTTT. This sequence encodes CAESPLFASNTEAFF.

This clonotype was seen more than once but under ten times. The chain couples TRBV7-6 to TRBJ1-1; 8 nucleotides match TRBD1. This CDR3 comprises 15 residues. V dropped 1 base and J dropped 5; count of bases not matched to a gene: 6. Germline V gives CDR1 SGHVS, CDR2 FNYEAQ. This chain's CDR3 is CASSLVNRGLTEAFF. In nucleotides, the CDR3 is TGTGCCAGCAGCTTAGTGAACAGGGGGTTGACTGAAGCTTTCTTT.

The V call is TRBV28, the J call TRBJ1-2; 8 bases line up with TRBD1. CDR1 MDHEN and CDR2 SYDVKM come from the germline V gene. Trimming at V came to 6 bases and at J to 8 bases, leaving 11 bases not matched to a gene. The CDR3 is 14 residues long. CDR3 sequence: CASRSGQGVKGYTF. In nucleotides, the CDR3 is TGTGCCAGCAGATCCGGACAGGGCGTTAAAGGCTACACCTTC.

A few counts support this clonotype. The rearrangement uses TRBV27 and TRBJ1-1, with 7 nucleotides matching TRBD1. Germline V gives CDR1 MNHEY, CDR2 SMNVEV (reference sequence). After removal of 4 bases from V and 11 bases from J, the junction contained 16 bases not matched to a gene. This CDR3 has 15 residues. The CDR3 is CASSSVGWDQGDAFF. CDR3 DNA: TGTGCCAGCAGTTCCGTCGGATGGGATCAGGGGGACGCTTTCTTT.

This clonotype was counted a few times. The chain links TRBV4-1 to TRBJ2-2; D is ambiguous. CDR3 length: 16 amino acids. Per the germline V gene, CDR1 is MGHRA and CDR2 is YSYEKL. Trimming stripped 1 base from V and 4 bases from J, with 13 bases between. The DNA of the CDR3 is TGCGCCAGCAGCCAAGGAATTTTGGGTGCCACCGGGGAGCTGTTTTTT. This encodes CASSQGILGATGELFF.

This clonotype was found a few times. The chain combines TRBV7-6 with TRBJ2-7, with TRBD2 matching over 10 bases. The V segment lost 0 bases and the J segment 0 bases; nucleotides outside the gene matches: 5. Germline V gene data show CDR1 as SGHVS and CDR2 as FNYEAQ. This CDR3 comprises 17 residues. The CDR3: CASSLASGRASSYEQYF. The CDR3 DNA follows: TGTGCCAGCAGCTTAGCCAGCGGGAGGGCGAGCTCCTACGAGCAGTACTTC. Full variable domain (rest looked up from reference TRBV7-6 and TRBJ2-7): GAGVSQSPRYKVTKRGQDVALRCDPISGHVSLYWYRQALGQGPEFLTYFNYEAQQDKSGLPNDRFSAERPEGSISTLTIQRTEQRDSAMYRCASSLASGRASSYEQYFGPGTRLTVT.

The rearrangement uses TRBV5-6 and TRBJ1-2, with a tentative D call TRBD1 (5 bases). Deletions cut 2 bases from V and 4 bases from J, with 12 bases between. CDR3 size: 14 residues. Per the germline V gene, CDR1 is SGHDT and CDR2 is YYEEEE. CDR3 protein: CASSFQGYTYGYTF. Written as DNA, the CDR3 is TGTGCCAGCAGCTTCCAGGGATATACCTATGGCTACACCTTC. Together with reference TRBV5-6 and TRBJ1-2, the CDR3 gives the full variable domain: DAGVTQSPTHLIKTRGQQVTLRCSPKSGHDTVSWYQQALGQGPQFIFQYYEEEERQRGNFPDRFSGHQFPNYSSELNVNALLLGDSALYLCASSFQGYTYGYTFGSGTRLTVV.

In this sample, this clonotype turned up a few times. V and J are TRBV2 and TRBJ2-5, with 15 bases matching TRBD2. V shed 7 bases, J shed 2 bases, and the junction held 8 bases outside the gene matches. Germline V gene lookup returns CDR1 SNHLY and CDR2 FYNNEI. CDR3 size: 17 residues. Written as DNA, the CDR3 is TGTGCCAGCAAGCCGGGACTAGCGGGGGGAACTCAAGAGACCCAGTACTTC. It translates to CASKPGLAGGTQETQYF.

This clonotype has only a few counts. The CDR3 bases are TGTGCCAGCTCTGGGTGGAGCCAAGGAGGGTGGTTGGAGACCCAGTACTTC. It codes for CASSGWSQGGWLETQYF. The rearrangement uses TRBV9 and TRBJ2-5, with D perhaps matching TRBD2 (6 bases). The CDR3 spans 17 residues. Germline values: CDR1 SGDLS, CDR2 YYNGEE. V was clipped by 7 bases and J by 5 bases, with 27 bases between them.

The gene calls are TRBV11-3 and TRBJ2-5, with 9 bases identical to TRBD1. The germline CDR1 and CDR2 sequences are SGHNT and YENEEA. The CDR3 covers 15 residues. Trimming at V came to 5 bases and at J to 4 bases, leaving 8 bases not matched to a gene. The chain's CDR3 is CASSGGQGRGETQYF. CDR3 bases: TGTGCCAGCAGCGGAGGACAGGGGAGAGGAGAGACCCAGTACTTC.